Ten or more counts support the clone carrying this TCR beta chain. CDR1 is SNHLY and CDR2 is FYNNEI in the germline V gene. J gave up 13 bases and V 3 bases, and 5 bases lay outside the gene matches. This CDR3 has 12 amino acids. Assembly of TCR beta libraries relied on iRepertoire HTBI primers together with Arm-PCR of CDR3 regions. TCRdb ran MiXCR on the multiplex PCR reads and lists one entry per CDR3 protein. The profile shows hundreds of thousands of distinct CDR3 sequences, 15% to 19% of them singletons. The data were taken from a study of regulatory T cells in long-lasting Graves disease. Overall study: Graves' patients, newly diagnosed, had taken antithyroid drugs under 3 months.

Time point reported: newly diagnosed GD, antithyroid drugs for less than 3 months. TCR sequences were obtained from RNA taken from PBMCs. The clonotype was recovered from a female donor with Graves disease. The chain uses TRBV2 and TRBJ1-4; 7 bases align to TRBD1. Sequences were derived from peripheral blood mononuclear cells (PBMCs), sampled at new diagnosis, from a patient treated with antithyroid drugs. CDR3 amino acids: CASSEGTETLFF. CDR3 nucleotides: TGTGCCAGCAGTGAGGGGACAGAGACACTGTTTTTT.